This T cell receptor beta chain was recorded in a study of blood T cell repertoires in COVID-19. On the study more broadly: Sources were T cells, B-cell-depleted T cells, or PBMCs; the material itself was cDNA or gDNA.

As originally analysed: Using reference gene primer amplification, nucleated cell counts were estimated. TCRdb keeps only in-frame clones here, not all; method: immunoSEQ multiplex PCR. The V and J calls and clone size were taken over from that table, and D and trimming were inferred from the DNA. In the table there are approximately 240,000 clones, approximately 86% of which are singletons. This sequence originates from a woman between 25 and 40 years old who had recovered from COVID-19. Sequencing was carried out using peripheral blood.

In nucleotides, the CDR3 is TGTGCCAGCAGCTCTTCTAGCACAGATACGCAGTATTTT. It encodes CASSSSSTDTQYF. The chain has TRBV5-6 and TRBJ2-3; no reliable D call. V was clipped by 3 bases and J by 0 bases, with 5 bases between them. This CDR3 is 13 amino acids long. Germline CDR1 and CDR2: SGHDT and YYEEEE.